Listed here is a single TCR beta chain. Its cognate antigen is unknown. V lost 0 bases and J lost 6, with 11 bases in between. Germline V gene data show CDR1 as LGHNA and CDR2 as YSLEER. The CDR3 length is 14 residues. This entry belongs to a study of cytomegalovirus exposure and HLA in healthy donors. General study results and limits: Some V segments could not be told apart, so they were left out, TRBV6-2 and TRBV6-3 among them. The authors considered a cluster of highly shared sequence variants likely to be a sequencing artifact. Later on, an analysis showed TCR association rates differing by HLA locus, with DRB1 the most and HLA-C the fewest.

The study ran its PCR with 60 Vbeta and 13 Jbeta primers. Using immunoSEQ multiplex PCR, the repertoire was profiled, and TCRdb retains in-frame clones only, with some absent. This table lists 150,000 to 200,000 clones. The J gene is TRBJ1-1, the V gene TRBV4-3; no clear D. Sequenced sample: PBMCs. This clonotype was sampled from a woman in her fifties or sixties in good health and CMV-seronegative. The CDR3 DNA reads TGCGCCAGCAGCCAAGATCTTCGGGGATCTGAAGCTTTCTTT. It specifies CASSQDLRGSEAFF.